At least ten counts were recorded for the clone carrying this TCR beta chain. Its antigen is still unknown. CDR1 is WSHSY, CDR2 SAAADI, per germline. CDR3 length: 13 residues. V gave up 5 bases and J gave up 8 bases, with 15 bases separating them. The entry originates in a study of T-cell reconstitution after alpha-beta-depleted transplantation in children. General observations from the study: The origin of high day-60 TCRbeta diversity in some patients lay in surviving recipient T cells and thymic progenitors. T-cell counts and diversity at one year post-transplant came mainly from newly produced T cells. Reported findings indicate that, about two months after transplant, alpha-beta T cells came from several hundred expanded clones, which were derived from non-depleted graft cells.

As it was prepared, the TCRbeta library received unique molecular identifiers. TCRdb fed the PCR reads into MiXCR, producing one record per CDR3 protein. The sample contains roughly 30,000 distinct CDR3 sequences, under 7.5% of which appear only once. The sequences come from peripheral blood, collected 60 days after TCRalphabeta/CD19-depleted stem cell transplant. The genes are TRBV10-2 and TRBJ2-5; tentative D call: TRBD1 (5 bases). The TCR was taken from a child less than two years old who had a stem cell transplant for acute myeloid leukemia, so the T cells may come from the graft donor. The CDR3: CASSNPRAFTQYF. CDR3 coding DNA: TGCGCCAGCAGTAATCCCAGGGCCTTCACCCAGTACTTC.